This is a list of T cell receptor beta chains from one sample in a study of T cells in localized non-small cell lung cancer. Clones were sequenced by immunoSEQ multiplex PCR, and TCRdb holds only the in-frame ones, with some missing. The table has 100,000 to 150,000 clones, around 89% seen once. The sequencing used peripheral blood, collected before any cancer treatment. These receptors all stem from a female donor over 55 with stage I lung adenocarcinoma. Each CDR3 is given with its conserved first and last residue. D genes are given only for firm matches. Part of the rows lack a size; the others show once, few, many or a class for expanded clones.

.	TRBD1	TRBJ1-2	TRBV28	TGTGCCAGCAGAACTGACAGGGCTGGTGGCTACACCTTC	CASRTDRAGGYTF
.	TRBD1	TRBJ1-6	TRBV30	TGTGCCTGGAGTTCCGGGACAGGGATCTCACCCCTCCACTTT	CAWSSGTGISPLHF
.	.	TRBJ2-1	TRBV7-2	TGTGCCAGCAGCGCTGCTAGCTCCTACAATGAGCAGTTCTTC	CASSAASSYNEQFF
.	TRBD2	TRBJ2-3	TRBV11-2	TGTGCCAGCAGCTTCGTGGGGAGCGGGGACAGCACAGATACGCAGTATTTT	CASSFVGSGDSTDTQYF
.	.	TRBJ2-7	TRBV5-5	TGTGCCAGCAGCCGCCATTACCCCGGGTCTCACTACGAGCAGTACTTC	CASSRHYPGSHYEQYF
.	TRBD2	TRBJ2-7	TRBV28	TGTGCCAGCAGAACCGGGACTAGCGTCCCCTACGAGCAGTACTTC	CASRTGTSVPYEQYF
.	TRBD1	TRBJ1-5	TRBV30	TGTGCCTGGAGCACAGGGGCTCTGGTTCAGCCCCAGCATTTT	CAWSTGALVQPQHF
.	TRBD1	TRBJ1-2	TRBV27	TGTGCCAGCAGCCCCATGGGACAGACAATATGGGGCTACACCTTC	CASSPMGQTIWGYTF
.	.	TRBJ1-5	TRBV28	TGTGCCAGCAGTTTACTACAGGGTGATCAGCCCCAGCATTTT	CASSLLQGDQPQHF
.	TRBD1	TRBJ2-7	TRBV25-1	TGTGCCAGCAGGGGGGGACAGGGGAGGAATTTCGAGCAGTACTTC	CASRGGQGRNFEQYF
.	.	TRBJ2-2	TRBV6-6	TGTGCCAGCAGCAAGGTAGCGGACACCGGGGAGCTGTTTTTT	CASSKVADTGELFF
.	.	TRBJ1-2	TRBV15	TGTGCCACCAGCAGAGTGATAACAGGCTATGGCTACACCTTC	CATSRVITGYGYTF
.	.	TRBJ2-3	TRBV28	TGTGCCAGCAGGGAACAGGGCACAGATACGCAGTATTTT	CASREQGTDTQYF
.	TRBD2	TRBJ2-3	TRBV29-1	TGCAGCGTTGAAGATCTCCTAGCGGTAATAAACACAGATACGCAGTATTTT	CSVEDLLAVINTDTQYF
.	TRBD2	TRBJ2-4	TRBV6-1	TGTGCCAGCAGTTTAGCGGGACTAAACATTCAGTACTTC	CASSLAGLNIQYF
once	TRBD2	TRBJ2-2	TRBV7-9	TGTGCCAGCAGCCTAGCGGGAGAGGACACCGGGGAGCTGTTTTTT	CASSLAGEDTGELFF
.	TRBD1	TRBJ1-4	TRBV5-4	TGTGCCAGCAGCCCCGGGACAGGGTTAGATGAAAAACTGTTTTTT	CASSPGTGLDEKLFF
.	TRBD1	TRBJ1-1	TRBV2	TGTGCCAGCAGGTCGGCAGGGGGCGGCACTGAAGCTTTCTTT	CASRSAGGGTEAFF
.	TRBD1	TRBJ1-1	TRBV15	TGTGCCACCAGCACCCAAAACAGGGGGCTCGGGAACACTGAAGCTTTCTTT	CATSTQNRGLGNTEAFF
.	TRBD2	TRBJ2-3	TRBV30	TGTGCCTGGTCTCAGCGGGAGTTTGATACGCAGTATTTT	CAWSQREFDTQYF
once	TRBD1	TRBJ2-7	TRBV5-4	TGTGCCAGCAGCATACCGGGACAGGGGGTTTACGAGCAGTACTTC	CASSIPGQGVYEQYF
.	.	TRBJ2-1	TRBV5-1	TGCGCCAGCAGCTTGGGCTTGATGTCCTACAATGAGCAGTTCTTC	CASSLGLMSYNEQFF
.	TRBD2	TRBJ2-1	TRBV28	TGTGCCAGCAGTTTGGTCCTAGCGGGAGGGAACGAGCAGTTCTTC	CASSLVLAGGNEQFF
.	.	TRBJ2-2	TRBV7-2	TGTGCCAGCAGCTTAGCTGGCAGAACCGGGGAGCTGTTTTTT	CASSLAGRTGELFF
once	.	TRBJ2-2	TRBV19	TGTGCCAGTTACGGACATACAAAAACCGGGGAGCTGTTTTTT	CASYGHTKTGELFF
.	.	TRBJ2-4	TRBV29-1	TGCAGCGTTGAAGAAGGGGCGCGAGCCAAAAACATTCAGTACTTC	CSVEEGARAKNIQYF
.	.	TRBJ2-3	TRBV2	TGTGCCAGCAGACGGCGTTACACAGATACGCAGTATTTT	CASRRRYTDTQYF
.	.	TRBJ2-7	TRBV5-4	TGTGCCAGCAGCTTGCAAGGAGGGAGCTCCTACGAGCAGTACTTC	CASSLQGGSSYEQYF
once	TRBD1	TRBJ2-5	TRBV5-1	TGCGGCTGCGGCGTGGGGACAGAGGAGACCCAGTACTTC	CGCGVGTEETQYF
.	.	TRBJ2-4	TRBV11-2	TGTGCCAGCAGCTTAGAGGTAGCCAAAAACATTCAGTACTTC	CASSLEVAKNIQYF
few	.	TRBJ2-2	TRBV6-6	TGTGCCAGCAGAAATCTCGGGGAGCTGTTTTTT	CASRNLGELFF
.	.	TRBJ2-7	TRBV5-4	TGTGCCAGCAGCTTTGAGTTAGGGGACTCCTACGAGCAGTACTTC	CASSFELGDSYEQYF
.	TRBD2	TRBJ2-5	TRBV19	TGTGCCAGTAACCGCCTAGGTGTCGGGGGGGAGACCCAGTACTTC	CASNRLGVGGETQYF
.	.	TRBJ1-2	TRBV5-6	TGTGCCAGCAGCTCCCTCTATGGCTACACCTTC	CASSSLYGYTF
.	.	TRBJ1-3	TRBV5-1	TGCGCCAGCAGCTTGAGGCCAGGGGCCTCTGGAAACACCATATATTTT	CASSLRPGASGNTIYF
.	TRBD1	TRBJ2-7	TRBV18	TGTGCCAGCTCACCCGTCGGGACAGGGACCTACGAGCAGTACTTC	CASSPVGTGTYEQYF
.	TRBD1	TRBJ1-2	TRBV28	TGTGCCAGCAGCCTACCACCGGGACAGAGCTATGGCTACACCTTC	CASSLPPGQSYGYTF